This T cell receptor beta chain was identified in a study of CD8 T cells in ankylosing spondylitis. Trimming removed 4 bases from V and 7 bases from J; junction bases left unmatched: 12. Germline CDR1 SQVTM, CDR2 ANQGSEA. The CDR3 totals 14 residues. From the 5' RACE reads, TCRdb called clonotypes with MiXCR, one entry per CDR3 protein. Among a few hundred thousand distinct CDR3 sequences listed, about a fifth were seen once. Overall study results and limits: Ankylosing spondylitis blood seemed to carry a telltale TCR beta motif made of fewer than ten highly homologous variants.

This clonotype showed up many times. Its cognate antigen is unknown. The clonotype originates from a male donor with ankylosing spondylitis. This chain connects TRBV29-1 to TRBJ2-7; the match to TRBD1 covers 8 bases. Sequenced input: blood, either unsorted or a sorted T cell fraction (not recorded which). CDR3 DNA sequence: TGCAGCGTTGGCCGAGACAGGGGAGTAGGAGAGCAGTACTTC. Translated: CSVGRDRGVGEQYF.